These T cell receptor beta chains were read from a single sample in a study of blood T cells in healthy people across ages. TCRdb used MiXCR to reprocess the 5' RACE reads, holding one entry per CDR3 protein. The sample contains approximately 880,000 distinct CDR3 sequences, around 48% of which appear only once. The sequenced sample consisted of blood. The receptors derive from a man aged 25 to 45 in good health. Both conserved end residues are part of each CDR3. A D gene is named only where the DNA matches it firmly. Clone size is given for some rows only: seen once, a few or many times, or a class if the clone is expanded.

D: TRBD2; J: TRBJ2-7; size: -; V: TRBV4-1; DNA: TGCGCCAGCAGCCAAGCGCCTAGCGGTTCCTACGAGCAGTACTTC; CDR3: CASSQAPSGSYEQYF
D: -; J: TRBJ2-7; size: few; V: TRBV20-1; DNA: TGCAGTGCCTCAAGGGCAGTAAGCTACGAGCAGTACTTC; CDR3: CSASRAVSYEQYF
D: -; J: TRBJ1-1; size: -; V: TRBV29-1; DNA: TGCAGCGTTTTGACAGGTAAAGGGGCTTTCTTT; CDR3: CSVLTGKGAFF
D: -; J: TRBJ2-7; size: few; V: TRBV7-9; DNA: TGTGCCAGCAGCTTAGCGCTCAGGAATGACGAGCAGTACTTC; CDR3: CASSLALRNDEQYF
D: TRBD1; J: TRBJ1-5; size: -; V: TRBV27; DNA: TGTGCCAGCAGTGGTACCTCCACAGGGGGAAATCAGCCCCAGCATTTT; CDR3: CASSGTSTGGNQPQHF
D: TRBD2; J: TRBJ2-5; size: -; V: TRBV20-1; DNA: TGCGGTGCGAGGACTAGCGGGGGGGAGACCCAGTACTTC; CDR3: CGARTSGGETQYF
D: TRBD1; J: TRBJ2-7; size: few; V: TRBV7-2; DNA: TGTGCCAGCAGCACCACAGGGGTTAACCCCTACGAGCAGTACTTC; CDR3: CASSTTGVNPYEQYF
D: TRBD1; J: TRBJ2-7; size: -; V: TRBV20-1; DNA: TGCAGTGCTAGACACCAGGGACAGGGGAGGGCCGAGCAGTACTTC; CDR3: CSARHQGQGRAEQYF
D: TRBD2; J: TRBJ2-1; size: few; V: TRBV6-1; DNA: TGTGCCAGCAGTGAACGGACTAGCGGGGAGGTCGGTGAGCAGTTCTTC; CDR3: CASSERTSGEVGEQFF
D: -; J: TRBJ1-1; size: once; V: TRBV20-1; DNA: TGCAGTGCTAGAGAGGATTTGAACACTGAAGCTTTCTTT; CDR3: CSAREDLNTEAFF
D: TRBD1; J: TRBJ1-2; size: -; V: TRBV27; DNA: TGTGCCAGCAGCGAGACAGGGGGCTTGTTTGGCTACACCTTC; CDR3: CASSETGGLFGYTF
D: TRBD2; J: TRBJ2-3; size: once; V: TRBV30; DNA: TGTGCCTGGGGCGGCCTAGCGGGGGGAGACTATCCCGATACGCAGTATTTT; CDR3: CAWGGLAGGDYPDTQYF
D: -; J: TRBJ1-1; size: once; V: TRBV3-1; DNA: TGTGCCAGCAGCGAACAGAGTACGGACACTGAAGCTTTCTTT; CDR3: CASSEQSTDTEAFF
D: -; J: TRBJ2-6; size: -; V: TRBV24-1; DNA: TGTGCCACCAGTGCCTCGGGTCGCCTCTCTGGGGCCAACGTCCTGACTTTC; CDR3: CATSASGRLSGANVLTF
D: TRBD1; J: TRBJ2-3; size: -; V: TRBV5-1; DNA: TGCGCCAGCAGCTTGGCCAACAGGGGCCCGAACACGGATACGCAGTATTTT; CDR3: CASSLANRGPNTDTQYF
D: TRBD2; J: TRBJ2-7; size: -; V: TRBV7-2; DNA: TGTGCCAGCAGCTTAGACTTACTAGCGGGGGTTCGGGAGCAGTACTTC; CDR3: CASSLDLLAGVREQYF
D: -; J: TRBJ2-3; size: once; V: TRBV5-1; DNA: TGCGCCAGCAACTTGGGCCGCACAGATACGCAGTATTTT; CDR3: CASNLGRTDTQYF
D: -; J: TRBJ1-2; size: few; V: TRBV27; DNA: TGTGCCAGCAGTTTATCAGGGGACGGAGTCTATGGCTACACCTTC; CDR3: CASSLSGDGVYGYTF
D: -; J: TRBJ2-7; size: -; V: TRBV29-1; DNA: TGCAGCGTCGCCAAGGGGGTTACCTACGAGCAGTACTTC; CDR3: CSVAKGVTYEQYF
D: TRBD2; J: TRBJ2-7; size: -; V: TRBV5-1; DNA: TGCGCCAGCAGCGTGAATAGCGGGAGCTCCTACAATGAGCAGTACTTC; CDR3: CASSVNSGSSYNEQYF
D: -; J: TRBJ1-5; size: -; V: TRBV4-3; DNA: TGCGCCAGCAGCCAAGAGGGGGTGAGCAATCAGCCCCAGCATTTT; CDR3: CASSQEGVSNQPQHF
D: TRBD2; J: TRBJ2-7; size: -; V: TRBV11-3; DNA: TGTGCCCGCAGCCCCCCACTAGCGGCATCCGCCTACGAGCAGTACTTC; CDR3: CARSPPLAASAYEQYF
D: -; J: TRBJ2-3; size: -; V: TRBV4-2; DNA: TGTGCCAGCAGCCTCGCCGAGGGCAGGGTAGCAGATACGCAGTATTTT; CDR3: CASSLAEGRVADTQYF
D: -; J: TRBJ1-6; size: few; V: TRBV27; DNA: TGTGCCAGCAGGGCCGGGACGGGTTATAATTCACCCCTCCACTTT; CDR3: CASRAGTGYNSPLHF
D: TRBD1; J: TRBJ2-2; size: -; V: TRBV6-1; DNA: TGTGCCAGCAGTGAACAGGGGGCCGGGACCGGGGAGCTGTTTTTT; CDR3: CASSEQGAGTGELFF
D: -; J: TRBJ2-1; size: -; V: TRBV4-3; DNA: TGCGCCAGCAGCCAAGACCGGCCTTACAATGAGCAGTTCTTC; CDR3: CASSQDRPYNEQFF
D: TRBD1; J: TRBJ2-7; size: -; V: TRBV6-2/TRBV6-3; DNA: TGTGCCAGCAGTGACAGGGGGGTCCGACCCTACGAGCAGTACTTC; CDR3: CASSDRGVRPYEQYF
D: -; J: TRBJ2-7; size: -; V: TRBV18; DNA: TGTGCCAGCTCACCACAGGGAGACAGCCCCTACGAGCAGTACTTC; CDR3: CASSPQGDSPYEQYF
D: -; J: TRBJ1-1; size: -; V: TRBV27; DNA: TGTGCCAGCAGTTTAGTGTCTGGAGGGAACACTGAAGCTTTCTTT; CDR3: CASSLVSGGNTEAFF